This passage covers 13 T cell receptor beta chains from one sample sequenced in a study of shared clonotypes between healthy human individuals. TCRdb's copy holds only in-frame clones and misses some; the assay was immunoSEQ multiplex PCR. The table shows approximately 460,000 clones, with 75% to 80% occurring only once. The sample comprised PBMCs. The source is a woman aged 40-49 years in good health. Some clones in this sample may be carry-over from other donors' samples.

This clone was recorded only once. The gene calls are TRBV7-2 and TRBJ1-1; a possible D gene is TRBD1 (6 bases). The CDR3 is 13 amino acids. CDR1 and CDR2 (germline): SGHTA, FQGNSA. The V gene lost 5 bases and the J gene lost 5 bases, with 12 bases spanning the gap. The CDR3: CASSIRTATEAFF. DNA of the CDR3: TGTGCCAGCAGCATACGGACAGCAACTGAAGCTTTCTTT.

The CDR3 region is CASMTTGTGVGQPQHF. The CDR3, as DNA: TGTGCCAGTATGACCACCGGGACAGGGGTCGGTCAGCCCCAGCATTTT. The chain combines TRBV19 with TRBJ1-5; 10 bases map to TRBD1. Germline assignment: CDR1 LNHDA and CDR2 SQIVND (reference sequence). The CDR3 sequence is 16 residues long. Unmatched junction bases numbered 12, after V lost 7 bases and J lost 6 bases.

This clone has just a few counts. The rearrangement joins TRBV7-8 to TRBJ2-3; no clear D gene. V gave up 4 bases and J gave up 11 bases, with 10 bases separating them. The germline V gene encodes CDR1 SGHVS and CDR2 FQNEAQ. This CDR3 is built from 11 residues. The CDR3 region is CASSSAGLQYF. CDR3 coding DNA: TGTGCCAGCAGCTCCGCTGGGTTGCAGTATTTT.

This chain connects TRBV19 to TRBJ2-1; 8 bases are a match to TRBD2. J gave up 4 bases and V 5 bases, and 7 bases lay outside the gene matches. The CDR3 length is 15 residues. Germline values: CDR1 LNHDA, CDR2 SQIVND (reference sequence). DNA of the CDR3: TGTGCCAGTAGTGCCAGGAGCGGGAGTTACAATGAGCAGTTCTTC. The encoded protein is CASSARSGSYNEQFF.

Here the CDR3 DNA reads TGTGCCAGCTCCCTGACAGGGGGCGCGTGGGAGCAGTACTTC. It specifies CASSLTGGAWEQYF. V is TRBV18 and J is TRBJ2-7; 10 nucleotides align to TRBD1. J was trimmed by 7 bases and V by 6 bases; bases with no gene match: 9. CDR1 and CDR2 (germline): KGHSH, LQKENI. This CDR3 is 14 amino acids long.

This clone came up many times. The gene calls are TRBV27 and TRBJ2-3; possible D gene TRBD2, 6 bases. CDR3 length equals 12 residues. Germline values: CDR1 MNHEY, CDR2 SMNVEV (reference sequence). The V and J ends lost 3 bases and 6 bases respectively, with 7 bases between them. DNA for the CDR3: TGTGCCAGCAGTTTTCGGGGGGATACGCAGTATTTT. This gives the protein CASSFRGDTQYF.

The gene calls are TRBV19 and TRBJ2-2; a weak D match, TRBD2 (6 bases). The CDR3 has 15 amino acids. V lost 6 bases and J 9 bases, leaving 20 bases between the germline ends. Germline assignment: CDR1 LNHDA and CDR2 SQIVND (reference sequence). The CDR3 is CASSQIGLSERELFF. The CDR3 DNA is TGTGCCAGTAGCCAAATCGGACTATCCGAAAGGGAGCTGTTTTTT.

A word on this clone: This sample also contains other DNA sequences that code for the same CDR3. This sequence joins TRBV6-1 and TRBJ2-7; D gene unclear. Germline CDR1 MNHNS, CDR2 SASEGT. CDR3 size: 13 residues. The V gene lost 0 bases and the J gene lost 1 base, with 4 bases spanning the gap. In nucleotides, the CDR3 is TGTGCCAGCAGTGAAGCGGGATCCTACGAGCAGTACTTC. This translates into CASSEAGSYEQYF.

The chain carries TRBV30 and TRBJ2-3; a possible D gene is TRBD1 (5 bases). Deletions cut 5 bases from V and 10 bases from J, with 13 bases between. This CDR3 comprises 11 residues. In germline, CDR1 is GTSNPN, CDR2 SVGIG (reference sequence). The CDR3, as DNA: TGTGCCTGGTGGGGTGGGGCCTCGCAGTATTTT. This sequence encodes CAWWGGASQYF.

The genes are TRBV27 and TRBJ2-2; 9 nucleotides line up with TRBD1. Germline V CDR1 and CDR2: MNHEY, SMNVEV (reference sequence). The CDR3 length is 17 residues. V lost 4 bases, J lost 4 bases, and 10 bases stayed unmatched. In nucleotides, the CDR3 is TGTGCCAGCAGTTCAACTCCGGGACAGGGTATCACCGGGGAGCTGTTTTTT. Residues: CASSSTPGQGITGELFF.

The chain combines TRBV30 with TRBJ1-5; TRBD1 might be the D (5 bases). Germline loops: CDR1 GTSNPN, CDR2 SVGIG (reference sequence). This CDR3 is built from 15 residues. The V gene lost 3 bases and the J gene lost 3 bases, with 15 bases spanning the gap. Written as DNA, the CDR3 is TGTGCCTGGAGGGCGGGGGGAGGCCCCAATCAGCCCCAGCATTTT. Residues: CAWRAGGGPNQPQHF.

V usage is TRBV29-1 and J usage is TRBJ2-3, with 7 bases matching TRBD2. The CDR3 extends over 15 amino acids. The V segment lost 4 bases and the J segment 0 bases; nucleotides outside the gene matches: 7. Germline V gene data show CDR1 as SQVTM and CDR2 as ANQGSEA. In DNA, the CDR3 is TGCAGCGTTGTAGGCGGGAGTGGTAGCACAGATACGCAGTATTTT. Translated: CSVVGGSGSTDTQYF.

The chain carries TRBV5-1 and TRBJ2-3; possibly TRBD2 for D (6 bases). The CDR3 has 15 amino acids. Trimming removed 4 bases at V and 0 bases at J, with 12 bases between. From germline, CDR1 is SGHRS and CDR2 YFSETQ. As DNA, the CDR3 is TGCGCCAGCAGCCTTCTAGCGCCGAGCACAGATACGCAGTATTTT. Protein product: CASSLLAPSTDTQYF.